This T cell receptor (beta chain) was captured by sequencing in a study of beta chain features in type 1 diabetes. Heparinised blood was drawn once per donor, averaging approximately 0.12 L. Over 95% purity was reached by all sorted populations. In its sample, this clone was seen a few times. The antigen is not known. The investigators reverse transcribed all of the isolated RNA, so they sequenced expressed TCRB transcripts. About 3.57 million reads, on average, came from each naive, central memory and regulatory T cell sample. The protocol was immunoSEQ multiplex PCR, while the TCRdb copy is restricted to in-frame clones and leaves out a portion. This table has approximately 380,000 clones, around 15% appearing once. Study-wide results and caveats: At VDJ recombination sites, type 1 diabetes patients had fewer insertions and more deleted nucleotides.

The clonotype originates from a woman between 18 and 30 years old in good health. The sequenced material came from naive CD4+ T cells from blood.

The CDR3: CASSSTGRGETQYF. Written as DNA, the CDR3 is TGTGCCAGCAGCTCCACCGGGAGGGGAGAGACCCAGTACTTC. The V and J genes are TRBV7-2 and TRBJ2-5; 8 nucleotides line up with TRBD2. Germline loops: CDR1 SGHTA, CDR2 FQGNSA. The CDR3 is made up of 14 amino acids. The trim removed 4 bases at V and 4 bases at J, leaving 5 bases unmatched.